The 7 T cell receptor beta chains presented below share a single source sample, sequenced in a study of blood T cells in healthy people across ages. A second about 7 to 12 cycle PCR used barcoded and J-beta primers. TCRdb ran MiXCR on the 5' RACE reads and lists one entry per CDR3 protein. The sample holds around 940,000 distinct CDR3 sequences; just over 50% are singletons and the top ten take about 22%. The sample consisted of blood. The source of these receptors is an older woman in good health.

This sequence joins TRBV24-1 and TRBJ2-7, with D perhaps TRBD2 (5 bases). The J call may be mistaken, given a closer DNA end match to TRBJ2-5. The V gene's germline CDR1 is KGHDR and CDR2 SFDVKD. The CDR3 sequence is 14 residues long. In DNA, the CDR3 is TGTGCCACCAGTGATGTCTCGGGGAAAGAGACCCAGTACTTC. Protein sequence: CATSDVSGKETQYF.

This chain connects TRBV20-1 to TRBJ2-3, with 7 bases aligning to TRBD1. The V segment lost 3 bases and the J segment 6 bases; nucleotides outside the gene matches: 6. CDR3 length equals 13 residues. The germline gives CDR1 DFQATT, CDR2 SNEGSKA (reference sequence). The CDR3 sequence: CSASDRVGDTQYF. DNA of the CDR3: TGCAGTGCTAGCGACAGGGTTGGGGATACGCAGTATTTT.

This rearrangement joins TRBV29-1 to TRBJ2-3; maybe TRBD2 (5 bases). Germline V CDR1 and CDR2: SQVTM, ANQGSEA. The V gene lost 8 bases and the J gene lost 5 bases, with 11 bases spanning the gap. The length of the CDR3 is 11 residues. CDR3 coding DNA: TGCAGCTCCGAAGGAGGAGATACGCAGTATTTT. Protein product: CSSEGGDTQYF.

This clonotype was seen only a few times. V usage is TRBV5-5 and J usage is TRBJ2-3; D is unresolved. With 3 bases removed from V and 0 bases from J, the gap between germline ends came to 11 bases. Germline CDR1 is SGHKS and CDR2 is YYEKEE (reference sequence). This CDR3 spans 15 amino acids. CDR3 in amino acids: CASSWTYPSTDTQYF. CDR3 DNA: TGTGCCAGCAGCTGGACCTATCCTAGCACAGATACGCAGTATTTT.

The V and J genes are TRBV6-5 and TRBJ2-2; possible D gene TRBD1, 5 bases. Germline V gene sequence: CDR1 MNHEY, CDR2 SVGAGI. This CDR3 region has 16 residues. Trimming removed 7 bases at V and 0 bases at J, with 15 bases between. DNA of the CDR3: TGTGCCAGCAAGGGGTTGCCAGCCGCGAACACCGGGGAGCTGTTTTTT. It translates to CASKGLPAANTGELFF.

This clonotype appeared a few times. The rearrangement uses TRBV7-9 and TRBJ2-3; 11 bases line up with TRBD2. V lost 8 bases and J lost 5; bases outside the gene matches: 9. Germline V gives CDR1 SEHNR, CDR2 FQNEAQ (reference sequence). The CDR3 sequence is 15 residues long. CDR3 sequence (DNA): TGTGCCAGCCACATACTAGCGGGAGTTCAAGATACGCAGTATTTT. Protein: CASHILAGVQDTQYF.

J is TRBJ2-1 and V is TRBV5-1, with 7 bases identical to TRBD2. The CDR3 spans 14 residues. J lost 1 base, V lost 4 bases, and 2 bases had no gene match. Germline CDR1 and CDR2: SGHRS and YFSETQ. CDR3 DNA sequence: TGCGCCAGCAGCAGGACTAGGTCCTACAATGAGCAGTTCTTC. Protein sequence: CASSRTRSYNEQFF.